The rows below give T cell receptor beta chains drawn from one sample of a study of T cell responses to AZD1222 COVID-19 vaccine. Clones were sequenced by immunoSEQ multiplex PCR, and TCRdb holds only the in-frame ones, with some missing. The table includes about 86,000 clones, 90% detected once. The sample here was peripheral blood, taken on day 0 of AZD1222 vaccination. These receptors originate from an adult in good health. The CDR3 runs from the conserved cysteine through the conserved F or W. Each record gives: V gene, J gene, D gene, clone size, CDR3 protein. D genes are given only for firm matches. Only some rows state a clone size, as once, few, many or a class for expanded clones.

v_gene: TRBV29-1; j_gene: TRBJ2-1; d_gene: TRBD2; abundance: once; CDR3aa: CSVGLAGGDNEQFF
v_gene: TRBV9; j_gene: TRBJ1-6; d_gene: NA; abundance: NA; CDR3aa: CASSVDQGDSPLHF
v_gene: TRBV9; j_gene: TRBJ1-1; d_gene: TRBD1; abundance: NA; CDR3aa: CASSVAGRQGIFF
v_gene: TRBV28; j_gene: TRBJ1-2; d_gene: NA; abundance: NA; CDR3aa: CASGRGDGIDGYTF
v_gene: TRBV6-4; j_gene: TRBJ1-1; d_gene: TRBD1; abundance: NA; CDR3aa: CASRRDRERAEAFF
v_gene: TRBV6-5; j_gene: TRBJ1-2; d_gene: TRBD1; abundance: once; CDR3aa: CASSYGTDGYTF
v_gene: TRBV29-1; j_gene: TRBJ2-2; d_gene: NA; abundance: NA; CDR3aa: CSVQIGPAGELFF
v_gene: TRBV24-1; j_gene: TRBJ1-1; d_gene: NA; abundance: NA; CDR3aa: CATSSTIGTEAFF
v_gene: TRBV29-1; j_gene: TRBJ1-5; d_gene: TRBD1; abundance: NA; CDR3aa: CSVGTGGRNQPQHF
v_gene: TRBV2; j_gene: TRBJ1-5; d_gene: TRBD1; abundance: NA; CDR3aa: CATSQGLESNQPQHF
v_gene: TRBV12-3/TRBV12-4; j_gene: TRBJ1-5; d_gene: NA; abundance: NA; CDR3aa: CASSLQSNQPQHF
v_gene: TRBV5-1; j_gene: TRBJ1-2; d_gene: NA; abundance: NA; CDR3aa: CASSEDSYGYTF
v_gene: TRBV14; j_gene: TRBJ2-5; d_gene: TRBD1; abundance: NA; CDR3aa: CASSQVKQGAINQETQYF
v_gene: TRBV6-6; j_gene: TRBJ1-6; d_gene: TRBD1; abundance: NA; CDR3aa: CASIGQGADNSPLHF
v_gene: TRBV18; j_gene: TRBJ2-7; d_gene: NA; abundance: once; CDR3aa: CASSPPQGGPREQYF
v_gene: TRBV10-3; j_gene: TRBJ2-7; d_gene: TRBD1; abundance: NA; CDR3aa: CAISGTGTYEQYF
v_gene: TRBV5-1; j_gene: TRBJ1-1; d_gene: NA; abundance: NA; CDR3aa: CASSRDTGGMNTEAFF
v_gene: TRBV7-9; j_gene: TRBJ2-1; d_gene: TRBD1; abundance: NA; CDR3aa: CASSPDRDEQFF
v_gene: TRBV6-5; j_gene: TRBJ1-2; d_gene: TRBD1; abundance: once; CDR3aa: CASSSWTGAEGSKTF
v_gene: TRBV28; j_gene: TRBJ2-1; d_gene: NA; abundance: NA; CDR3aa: CASSPQDSSYNEQFF
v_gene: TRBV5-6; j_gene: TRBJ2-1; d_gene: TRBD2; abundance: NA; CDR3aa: CASSRTSGPYNEQFF
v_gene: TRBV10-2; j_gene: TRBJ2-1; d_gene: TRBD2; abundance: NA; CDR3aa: CASRYGTSGNEQFF
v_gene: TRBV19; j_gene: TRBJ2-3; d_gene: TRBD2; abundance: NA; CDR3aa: CASSPQTSGKSDTQYF
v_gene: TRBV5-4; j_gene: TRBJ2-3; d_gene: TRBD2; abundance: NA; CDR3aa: CASSLGVSGRKTSTDTQYF
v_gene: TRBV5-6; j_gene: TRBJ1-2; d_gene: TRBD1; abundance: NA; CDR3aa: CASSRKSGQGASVGYTF
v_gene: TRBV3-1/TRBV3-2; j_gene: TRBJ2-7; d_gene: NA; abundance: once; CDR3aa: CASSRGGLSYEQYF
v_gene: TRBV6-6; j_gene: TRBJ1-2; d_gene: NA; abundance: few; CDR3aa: CASRDSGQGYGYTF
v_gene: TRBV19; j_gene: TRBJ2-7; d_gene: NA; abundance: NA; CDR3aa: CASSIGTGSNYEQYF
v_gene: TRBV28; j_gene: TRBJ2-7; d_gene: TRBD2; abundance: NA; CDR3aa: CASRDSGGRGHEQYF
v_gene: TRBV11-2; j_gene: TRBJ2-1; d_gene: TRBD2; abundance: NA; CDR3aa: CASSPSLTSGNHNEQFF
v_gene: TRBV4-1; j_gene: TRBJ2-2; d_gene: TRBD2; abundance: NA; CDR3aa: CASTNLGREDTGELFF
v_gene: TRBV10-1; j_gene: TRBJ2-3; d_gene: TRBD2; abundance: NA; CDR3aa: CASSASLAGRTDTQYF
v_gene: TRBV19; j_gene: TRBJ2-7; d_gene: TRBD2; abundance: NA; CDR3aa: CASTRGGASYEQYF
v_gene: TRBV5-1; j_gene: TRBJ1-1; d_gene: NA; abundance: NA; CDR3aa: CASSLAINTEAFF
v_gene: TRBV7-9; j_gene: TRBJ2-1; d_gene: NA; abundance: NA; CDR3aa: CASSPTSGEVNEQFF
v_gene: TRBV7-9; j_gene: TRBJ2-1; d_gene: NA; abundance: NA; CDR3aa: CASSRAGLEQFF
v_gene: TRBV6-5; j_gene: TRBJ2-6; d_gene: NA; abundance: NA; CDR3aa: CASSYTLSGANVLTF
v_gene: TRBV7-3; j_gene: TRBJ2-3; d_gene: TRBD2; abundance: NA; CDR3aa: CASSLGGRGTDTQYF
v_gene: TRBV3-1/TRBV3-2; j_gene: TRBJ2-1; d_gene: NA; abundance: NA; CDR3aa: CASSPTQYNEQFF
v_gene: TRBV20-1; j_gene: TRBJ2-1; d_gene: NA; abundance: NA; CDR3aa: CSASFQDNYNEQFF
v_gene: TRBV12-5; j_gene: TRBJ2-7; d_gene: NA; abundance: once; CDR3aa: CASGFSPDEQYF
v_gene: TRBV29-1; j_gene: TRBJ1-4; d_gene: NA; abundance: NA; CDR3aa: CSATGSSEKLFF
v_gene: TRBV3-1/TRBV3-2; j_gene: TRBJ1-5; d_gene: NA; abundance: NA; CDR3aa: CASSLGSGDAVQPQHF
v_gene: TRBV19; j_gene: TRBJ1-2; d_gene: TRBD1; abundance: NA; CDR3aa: CASSKDRDYGYTF
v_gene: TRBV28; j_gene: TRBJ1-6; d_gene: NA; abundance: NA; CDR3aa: CASSLWQGGSPLHF
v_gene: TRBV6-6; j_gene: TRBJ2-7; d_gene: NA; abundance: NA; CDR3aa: CASRRGSLDEQYF
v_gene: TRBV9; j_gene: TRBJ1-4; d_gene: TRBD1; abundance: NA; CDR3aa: CASSVGTGGEKLFF
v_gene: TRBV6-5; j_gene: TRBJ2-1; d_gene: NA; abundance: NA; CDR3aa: CASLPGGGPRNEQFF
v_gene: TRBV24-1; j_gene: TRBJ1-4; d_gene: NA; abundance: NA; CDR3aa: CATSDVRGKLFF
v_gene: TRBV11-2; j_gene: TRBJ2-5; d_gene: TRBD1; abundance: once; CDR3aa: CASSFQGVRETQYF
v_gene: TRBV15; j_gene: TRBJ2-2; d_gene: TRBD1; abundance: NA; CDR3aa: CATSSSGGSTGELFF
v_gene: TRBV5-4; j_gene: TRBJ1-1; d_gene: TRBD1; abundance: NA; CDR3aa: CASTGTGITEAFF
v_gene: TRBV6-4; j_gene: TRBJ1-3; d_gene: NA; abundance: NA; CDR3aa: CASSDSKQGTGNTIYF
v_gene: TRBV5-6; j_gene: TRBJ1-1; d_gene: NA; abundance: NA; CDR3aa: CASSLKGPGLRNTEAFF
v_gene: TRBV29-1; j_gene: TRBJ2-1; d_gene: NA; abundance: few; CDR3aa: CSASGTGEQFF
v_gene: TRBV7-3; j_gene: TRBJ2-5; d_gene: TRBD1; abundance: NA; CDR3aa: CASSPGTGGHQETQYF
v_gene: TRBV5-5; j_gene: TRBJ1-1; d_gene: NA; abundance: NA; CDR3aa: CASSFQDRTTEAFF
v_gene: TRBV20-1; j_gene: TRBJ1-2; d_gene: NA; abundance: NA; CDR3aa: CSASYERQRGDTF
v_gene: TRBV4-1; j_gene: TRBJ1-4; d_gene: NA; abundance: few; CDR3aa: CASSQYVQDGNEKLFF
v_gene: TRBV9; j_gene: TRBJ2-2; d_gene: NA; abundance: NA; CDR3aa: CASSVDLPGELFF